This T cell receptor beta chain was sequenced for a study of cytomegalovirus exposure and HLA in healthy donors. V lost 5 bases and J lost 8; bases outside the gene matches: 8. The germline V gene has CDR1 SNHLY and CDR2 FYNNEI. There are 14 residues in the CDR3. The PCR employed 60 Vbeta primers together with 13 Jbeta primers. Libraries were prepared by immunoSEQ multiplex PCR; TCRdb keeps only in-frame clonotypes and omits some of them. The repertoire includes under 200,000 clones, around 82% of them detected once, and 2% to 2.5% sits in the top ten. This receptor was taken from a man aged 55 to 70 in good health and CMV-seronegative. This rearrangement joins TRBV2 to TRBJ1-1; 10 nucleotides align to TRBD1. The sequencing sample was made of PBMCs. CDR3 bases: TGTGCCAGCAGTCGAGACAGGGGGCCCTGCGAAGCTTTCTTT. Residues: CASSRDRGPCEAFF.